This T cell receptor beta chain was sequenced in a study of shared clonotypes between healthy human individuals. Study results and limitations: Some clonotypes were shared by all four sorted-subset donors, while others were not shared. The non-shared ones had lower generation probabilities than the shared ones. Only blood was sampled; tissue repertoires likely differ.

The CDR3 contains 12 residues. In germline, CDR1 is MNHEY, CDR2 SMNVEV (reference sequence). V lost 8 bases and J lost 7; bases outside the gene matches: 5. Sequencing used immunoSEQ multiplex PCR; TCRdb keeps in-frame clones, though not all of them. The sample has about 750,000 clones; 80% to 95% are singletons. Naive CD8 cells were CD45RO-negative, positively selected for CCR7, excluding terminally differentiated effector memory CD45RA+ cells. For this clone: Its antigen is as yet unknown.

The TCR comes from a man aged 25-40 years in good health. Sequencing was performed on naive CD8+ T cells sorted from blood. This chain links TRBV27 with TRBJ2-1; 7 nucleotides match TRBD1. The CDR3 loop reads CASGLTGNEQFF. The CDR3 DNA is TGTGCCAGCGGATTGACAGGGAATGAGCAGTTCTTC.